The 25 T cell receptor beta chains presented below share a single source sample, sequenced in a study of cytomegalovirus exposure and HLA in healthy donors (dated by TCRdb to about 2017). The method behind the library was the immunoSEQ multiplex PCR assay. A mixture of 60 forward primers for TCR Vbeta segments and 13 reverse primers for TCR Jbeta segments was used in the multiplex PCR. TCRdb obtained this table from immuneACCESS and retained in-frame rearrangements with V and J assigned. These tables miss some clones; where compared with another copy, unresolved V genes account for less than half of the shortfall, and the remainder is unexplained. This sample comprises 75,000 to 100,000 clones, about 78% of them detected only once. Approximately 3.5% of the sample is taken by the ten largest. Sequences were obtained from PBMCs. All receptors derive from a man aged 40-55 years in good health and CMV-seronegative.

This clone is labeled medium-sized (0.01 to 0.1%). The chain carries TRBV6-1 and TRBJ2-3; TRBD2 matches 9 bases. This CDR3 has 15 amino acids. The V gene end was trimmed by 6 bases and the J gene end by 6 bases; junction bases not matched to a gene: 10. The germline V gene has CDR1 MNHNS and CDR2 SASEGT. The CDR3 DNA follows: TGTGCCAGCAGGGAAATTAGCGGGGGAGCTGATACGCAGTATTTT. Its protein product is CASREISGGADTQYF.

The V and J genes are TRBV10-3 and TRBJ1-4; TRBD1 is a possible D gene (5 bases). CDR1 is ENHRY and CDR2 is SYGVKD in the germline V gene. The CDR3 has 15 residues. Trimming shortened V by 11 bases and J by 8 bases, and 24 bases separated the two germline ends. The CDR3 loop reads CAVSGGLAREEKLFF. The CDR3 coding sequence is TGTGCCGTCTCGGGGGGTTTAGCCCGCGAGGAAAAACTGTTTTTT.

The chain uses TRBV10-3 and TRBJ2-6; D is uncertain. The germline gives CDR1 ENHRY, CDR2 SYGVKD. Trimming shortened V by 0 bases and J by 4 bases, and 4 bases separated the two germline ends. This CDR3 comprises 14 residues. CDR3 sequence reads: CAISESGGANVLTF. CDR3 nucleotide sequence: TGTGCCATCAGTGAGTCGGGCGGGGCCAACGTCCTGACTTTC.

The rearrangement joins TRBV5-1 to TRBJ2-5; perhaps TRBD1 as D (6 bases). Trimming removed 2 bases at V and 3 bases at J, with 8 bases between. The CDR3 runs 13 residues. Germline-derived CDR1 and CDR2 are SGHRS and YFSETQ. This CDR3 is CASSFPGEETQYF. For the CDR3, the DNA is TGCGCCAGCAGCTTTCCAGGGGAAGAGACCCAGTACTTC.

The chain recombines TRBV7-2 with TRBJ2-7, with a weak D call TRBD2 (5 bases). This CDR3 contains 13 residues. V dropped 0 bases and J dropped 2 bases, with 5 bases sitting between them. CDR1 and CDR2 (germline): SGHTA, FQGNSA. The CDR3 DNA is TGTGCCAGCAGCTTAGCCGGGGCCTACGAGCAGTACTTC. Protein: CASSLAGAYEQYF.

The rearrangement uses TRBV9 and TRBJ2-1, with D possibly being TRBD2 (7 bases). V shed 0 bases and J shed 12 bases, with 19 bases lying between them. This CDR3 has 15 residues. Germline CDR1 reads SGDLS; CDR2 reads YYNGEE. The CDR3 is CASSVVSGGGAVQFF. CDR3 DNA sequence: TGTGCCAGCAGCGTAGTGAGTGGGGGGGGCGCGGTGCAGTTCTTC.

Notes on this clone: One end of the junction is discordant with germline, which a read error may explain. The gene calls are TRBV7-7 and TRBJ1-6; D perhaps matches TRBD1 (5 bases). Germline loops: CDR1 SSHAT, CDR2 FNYEAQ (reference sequence). CDR3 size: 14 residues. The CDR3 sequence is CASSQGGINSPLHF. Written as DNA, the CDR3 is TGTGCTAGCAGCCAGGGTGGGATTAATTCACCCCTCCACTTT.

The genes are TRBV28 and TRBJ2-1; 10 positions agree with TRBD2. Germline V gives CDR1 MDHEN, CDR2 SYDVKM. The CDR3 has 19 residues. Trimming took 5 bases from V and 9 from J; bases not matched to a gene: 22. This CDR3 is CASSRPLNISGRSAREQFF. The DNA of the CDR3 is TGTGCCAGCAGTCGACCTCTTAACATTAGCGGGAGGTCCGCCCGTGAGCAGTTCTTC.

V usage is TRBV5-1 and J usage is TRBJ1-6, with D tentatively TRBD1 (5 bases). The CDR3 runs 16 residues. Germline assignment: CDR1 SGHRS and CDR2 YFSETQ. V dropped 4 bases and J dropped 4 bases, with 15 bases sitting between them. CDR3 nucleotides: TGCGCCAGCAGCCGCCCAGACAGCGATTATAATTCACCCCTCCACTTT. This sequence encodes CASSRPDSDYNSPLHF.

The genes are TRBV12-2 and TRBJ2-7; TRBD2 is the table's D call and was not checked against the DNA. TRBV12-2 is noted as a pseudogene. This CDR3 comprises 17 residues. The CDR3 DNA follows: TGTGCAAGTCGCTTAGAGGGAGCGGGAGAGTATGATATCGAGCAGTACTTC. This sequence encodes CASRLEGAGEYDIEQYF.

This clone appeared a few times. One end of the junction is discordant with germline, which a read error may explain. The chain's CDR3 is CATPSGAYNEQFF. The CDR3 bases are TGTGCCACCCCGAGCGGGGCCTATAATGAGCAGTTCTTC. J is TRBJ2-1 and V is TRBV2, with 7 bases fitting TRBD2. The germline V gene encodes CDR1 SNHLY and CDR2 FYNNEI. This CDR3 comprises 13 residues.

In its sample, this clone was seen a few times. The rearrangement joins TRBV6-5 to TRBJ1-2; D not certain. Trimming cost V 8 bases and J 1 base, with 14 bases left between them. Germline loops: CDR1 MNHEY, CDR2 SVGAGI. This CDR3 has 14 amino acids. CDR3 protein: CASGRAALNYGYTF. The DNA of the CDR3 is TGTGCCAGCGGGAGGGCTGCCCTTAACTATGGCTACACCTTC.

This rearrangement joins TRBV18 to TRBJ1-1; D remains unclear. Trimming pared 3 bases from V and 4 bases from J, leaving 12 bases between. The CDR3 length is 14 residues. Germline values: CDR1 KGHSH, CDR2 LQKENI. CDR3 in amino acids: CASSPGGWGTEAFF. In DNA form, the CDR3 reads TGTGCCAGCTCACCGGGCGGGTGGGGCACTGAAGCTTTCTTT.

The chain links TRBV9 to TRBJ2-4, with D tentatively TRBD2 (6 bases). CDR3 length: 18 amino acids. V was cut by 0 bases and J by 0 bases, with 16 bases left in between. CDR1 SGDLS and CDR2 YYNGEE come from the germline V gene. The CDR3 is CASSVGGSGNLAKNIQYF. DNA for the CDR3: TGTGCCAGCAGCGTAGGGGGTAGCGGAAATCTAGCCAAAAACATTCAGTACTTC.

The chain uses TRBV6-6 and TRBJ1-5, with 8 nucleotides matching TRBD1. The CDR3 is 14 amino acids. The V gene's germline CDR1 is MNHNY and CDR2 SVGAGI (reference sequence). Trimming removed 6 bases from V and 5 bases from J; junction bases left unmatched: 6. The DNA of the CDR3 is TGTGCCAGCAGACCCGGGACAGGATATCAGCCCCAGCATTTT. Encoded protein: CASRPGTGYQPQHF.

The chain has TRBV5-1 and TRBJ2-2, with D perhaps TRBD1 (6 bases). Germline lookup yields CDR1 SGHRS and CDR2 YFSETQ. The length of the CDR3 is 14 residues. The V gene lost 2 bases and the J gene lost 6 bases, with 11 bases spanning the gap. The CDR3 here is CASSFQGKSGELFF. As DNA, the CDR3 is TGCGCCAGCAGCTTCCAGGGGAAATCCGGGGAGCTGTTTTTT. Full variable domain (rest looked up from reference TRBV5-1 and TRBJ2-2): KAGVTQTPRYLIKTRGQQVTLSCSPISGHRSVSWYQQTPGQGLQFLFEYFSETQRNKGNFPGRFSGRQFSNSRSEMNVSTLELGDSALYLCASSFQGKSGELFFGEGSRLTVL.

This chain links TRBV5-8 with TRBJ2-2; the match to TRBD1 covers 12 bases. J gave up 7 bases and V 4 bases, and 5 bases lay outside the gene matches. Germline CDR1 reads SGHTS; CDR2 reads YDEGEE. The length of the CDR3 is 15 residues. The CDR3 region has the DNA TGTGCCAGCAGCACCGGGACAGGGGGCCACGGGGAGCTGTTTTTT. Protein sequence: CASSTGTGGHGELFF.

The chain employs TRBV2 and TRBJ1-1, with D possibly being TRBD1 (6 bases). The ends were cut back, 4 bases at V and 3 bases at J, with 9 bases in the middle. This CDR3 region has 13 residues. Germline V CDR1 and CDR2: SNHLY, FYNNEI. The CDR3 loop reads CASSAQGDTEAFF. As DNA, the CDR3 is TGTGCCAGCAGTGCACAGGGAGACACTGAAGCTTTCTTT.

The CDR3 DNA reads TGCGCCAGCCAAATAGCGGGAGGGCCGAAGAGAACAGATACGCAGTATTTT. Translation gives CASQIAGGPKRTDTQYF. J is TRBJ2-3 and V is TRBV5-1; 11 nucleotides match TRBD2. The CDR3 is 17 amino acids. CDR1 and CDR2 from the germline V gene are SGHRS and YFSETQ. Trimming at V came to 7 bases and at J to 3 bases, leaving 13 bases not matched to a gene.

This clone showed up just once. This sequence joins TRBV5-4 and TRBJ2-7; 10 nucleotides agree with TRBD2. Germline trimming cut 4 bases from V and 3 bases from J; bases unmatched to any gene: 4. There are 14 residues in the CDR3. Germline V CDR1 and CDR2: SGHNT, YYREEE (reference sequence). The CDR3, as DNA: TGTGCCAGCAGCCATAGCGGGAGGCGCTACGAGCAGTACTTC. As protein: CASSHSGRRYEQYF. Full variable domain (outside the CDR3, taken from reference TRBV5-4 and TRBJ2-7): ETGVTQSPTHLIKTRGQQVTLRCSSQSGHNTVSWYQQALGQGPQFIFQYYREEENGRGNFPPRFSGLQFPNYSSELNVNALELDDSALYLCASSHSGRRYEQYFGPGTRLTVT.

This clone has a single count. The V and J genes are TRBV7-8 and TRBJ1-1; no clear D gene. Trimming removed 3 bases from V and 0 bases from J, with 5 bases in between. This CDR3 has 13 residues. Germline CDR1 reads SGHVS; CDR2 reads FQNEAQ. The CDR3 protein is CASSFRLNTEAFF. In DNA, the CDR3 is TGTGCCAGCAGCTTTAGATTGAACACTGAAGCTTTCTTT.

V gene TRBV6-5 combines with J gene TRBJ1-6; D uncertain. Germline V lookup: CDR1 MNHEY, CDR2 SVGAGI. Trimming pared 6 bases from V and 9 bases from J, leaving 15 bases between. The CDR3 sequence is 14 residues long. The CDR3: CASRLTERSSPLHF. CDR3 sequence (DNA): TGTGCCAGCAGGTTGACCGAGAGGAGTTCACCCCTCCACTTT.

This chain uses TRBV5-4 with TRBJ2-7, with D possibly TRBD1 on 6 matching bases. The V end lost 4 bases, the J end lost 2 bases, and 13 bases lay between the germline ends. Germline V CDR1 and CDR2: SGHNT, YYREEE (reference sequence). The CDR3 sequence is 14 residues long. The chain's CDR3 is CASSLGQPPYEQYF. The CDR3 DNA follows: TGTGCCAGCAGCCTCGGACAGCCCCCCTACGAGCAGTACTTC. The whole variable domain, remainder taken from reference TRBV5-4 and TRBJ2-7, is ETGVTQSPTHLIKTRGQQVTLRCSSQSGHNTVSWYQQALGQGPQFIFQYYREEENGRGNFPPRFSGLQFPNYSSELNVNALELDDSALYLCASSLGQPPYEQYFGPGTRLTVT.

The chain couples TRBV18 to TRBJ1-1; no clear D gene. The germline CDR1 and CDR2 sequences are KGHSH and LQKENI. This CDR3 contains 15 residues. The V and J ends lost 6 bases and 3 bases respectively, with 17 bases between them. The CDR3 sequence is CASSVGSGSDTEAFF. The DNA of the CDR3 is TGTGCCAGCTCCGTCGGGTCGGGTTCAGACACTGAAGCTTTCTTT. The full variable domain, rest sourced from reference TRBV18 and TRBJ1-1, is NAGVMQNPRHLVRRRGQEARLRCSPMKGHSHVYWYRQLPEEGLKFMVYLQKENIIDESGMPKERFSAEFPKEGPSILRIQQVVRGDSAAYFCASSVGSGSDTEAFFGQGTRLTVV.

The table lists this clone with a few counts. CDR3 DNA sequence: TGTGCCAGCACTCTAGAACTCTCTGGAAACACCATATATTTT. It specifies CASTLELSGNTIYF. The V and J genes are TRBV6-1 and TRBJ1-3; D is unresolved. The CDR3 covers 14 residues. V was trimmed by 7 bases and J by 0 bases, leaving 10 bases between them. Germline V gene data show CDR1 as MNHNS and CDR2 as SASEGT.